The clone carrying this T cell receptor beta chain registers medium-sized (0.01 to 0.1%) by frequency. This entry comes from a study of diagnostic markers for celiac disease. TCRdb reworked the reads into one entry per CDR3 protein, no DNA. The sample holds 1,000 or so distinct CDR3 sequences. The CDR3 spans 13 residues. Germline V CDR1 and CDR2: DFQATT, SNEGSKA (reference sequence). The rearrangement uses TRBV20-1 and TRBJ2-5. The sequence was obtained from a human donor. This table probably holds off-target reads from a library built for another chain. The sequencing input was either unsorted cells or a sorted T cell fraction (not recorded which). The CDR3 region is CSATGRDQETQYF.